The clone carrying this T cell receptor beta chain was observed many times. Antigen: not known. These data are taken from a study of blood T cells in healthy people across ages. Study observations and caveats: TCR beta diversity per million T cells fell roughly linearly with age.

Using a J-beta primer mix together with a sample-barcoded 5' primer, a second PCR was run for roughly 7 to 12 cycles. TCRdb itself ran the 5' RACE reads through MiXCR, one entry per CDR3 protein. Found here are 1.4 million or so distinct CDR3 sequences, 35% to 45% of them singletons; the top ten hold about 4%. The origin of this receptor is a woman younger than 35 in good health. The sample was blood.

The CDR3 here is CASSYSDRVTDTQYF. For the CDR3, the DNA is TGTGCCAGCAGTTACTCGGACAGGGTAACAGATACGCAGTATTTT. V is TRBV6-5 and J is TRBJ2-3, with 8 bases identical to TRBD1. The CDR3 loop spans 15 amino acids. Germline V gene lookup returns CDR1 MNHEY and CDR2 SVGAGI. V shed 0 bases and J 3 bases; nucleotides not matched to a gene: 2.